One and the same sample provided the 9 T cell receptor beta chains below, sequenced in a study of blood T cell repertoires in COVID-19. The method was immunoSEQ multiplex PCR; TCRdb's version includes in-frame clones alone and lacks a portion of them. This sample has fewer than 300,000 clones, with roughly 90% found just once. Sample: peripheral blood. These receptors were obtained from a man in his late teens or twenties with active or convalescent COVID-19.

The chain has TRBV3-1 (or the pseudogene TRBV3-2) and TRBJ2-5; D gene unclear. The germline V and J ends were trimmed by 0 bases and 7 bases, with 12 bases remaining between them. CDR3 length equals 14 residues. The V gene's germline CDR1 is LGHDT and CDR2 YNNKEL (reference sequence). The CDR3 coding sequence is TGTGCCAGCAGCCAAGATACCAGCGCCGGGACCCAGTACTTC. Translating it yields CASSQDTSAGTQYF.

This chain links TRBV21-1 with TRBJ2-7; no DNA check was done on the table's D call, TRBD1. TRBV21-1 has pseudogene status. The CDR3 sequence is 18 residues long. CDR3 sequence (DNA): TGTGCCAGCAGCAAAGAAGAGTCGTGGTCTCAGGGGACCCACGAGCAGTACTTC. Amino acid sequence: CASSKEESWSQGTHEQYF.

Worth noting for this clone: Other DNA sequences in this specimen translate into the identical CDR3. This sequence joins TRBV7-9 and TRBJ2-7, with D tentatively TRBD1 (5 bases). V lost 8 bases and J 3 bases, leaving 11 bases between the germline ends. Germline-derived CDR1 and CDR2 are SEHNR and FQNEAQ (reference sequence). This CDR3 has 12 residues. CDR3 nucleotide sequence: TGTGCCAGCTCAACAGGATACTACGAGCAGTACTTC. It translates to CASSTGYYEQYF.

This chain links TRBV4-1 with TRBJ2-1, with 7 bases identical to TRBD2. In germline, CDR1 is MGHRA, CDR2 YSYEKL. CDR3 length: 15 amino acids. Trimming at V came to 0 bases and at J to 4 bases, leaving 3 bases not matched to a gene. The chain's CDR3 is CASSQDERGYNEQFF. The CDR3, as DNA: TGCGCCAGCAGCCAAGATGAGCGGGGATACAATGAGCAGTTCTTC.

A single count supports this clone. V is TRBV7-2 and J is TRBJ1-6; weak D call: TRBD1 (6 bases). The V and J ends lost 5 bases and 10 bases respectively, with 21 bases between them. Germline V CDR1 and CDR2: SGHTA, FQGNSA. This CDR3 has 16 amino acids. The DNA for the CDR3 is TGTGCCAGCAGCCACATAAACCAGGGGTCGATCTCACCCCTCCACTTT. Amino acids: CASSHINQGSISPLHF.

The gene calls are TRBV7-9 and TRBJ2-3; 9 nucleotides match TRBD1. This CDR3 has 17 amino acids. V lost 6 bases and J lost 2; bases outside the gene matches: 12. The germline V gene encodes CDR1 SEHNR and CDR2 FQNEAQ (reference sequence). The CDR3 region is CASRRSMGQGSTDTQYF. The CDR3 region has the DNA TGTGCCAGCAGACGATCAATGGGACAGGGATCCACAGATACGCAGTATTTT. The variable domain in full, completed from reference TRBV7-9 and TRBJ2-3, reads DTGVSQNPRHKITKRGQNVTFRCDPISEHNRLYWYRQTLGQGPEFLTYFQNEAQLEKSRLLSDRFSAERPKGSFSTLEIQRTEQGDSAMYLCASRRSMGQGSTDTQYFGPGTRLTVL.

The genes are TRBV14 and TRBJ2-7, with D possibly matching TRBD1 (6 bases). The CDR3 runs to 14 residues. V was clipped by 4 bases and J by 1 base, with 11 bases between them. Germline CDR1 reads SGHDN; CDR2 reads FVKESK. The CDR3, as DNA: TGTGCCAGCAGCCCGTCCAGGGGTTCCTACGAGCAGTACTTC. Residues: CASSPSRGSYEQYF.

The J gene is TRBJ2-2, the V gene TRBV12-5, with D unresolved. V was clipped by 4 bases and J by 4 bases, with 13 bases between them. Germline assignment: CDR1 LGHNT and CDR2 FRNRAP. The CDR3 is 15 residues long. DNA of the CDR3: TGTGCTAGTGGTTCCTTAGTCGGGTTCACCGGGGAGCTGTTTTTT. The encoded protein is CASGSLVGFTGELFF. The full variable domain, rest sourced from reference TRBV12-5 and TRBJ2-2, is DARVTQTPRHKVTEMGQEVTMRCQPILGHNTVFWYRQTMMQGLELLAYFRNRAPLDDSGMPKDRFSAEMPDATLATLKIQPSEPRDSAVYFCASGSLVGFTGELFFGEGSRLTVL.

This clone is a singleton in its sample. This chain connects TRBV6-5 to TRBJ1-3; D call uncertain. V shed 5 bases and J shed 2 bases, with 7 bases lying between them. Germline V gene lookup returns CDR1 MNHEY and CDR2 SVGAGI. CDR3 length: 13 residues. In nucleotides, the CDR3 is TGTGCCAGCAGTCCTGTTACTGGAAACACCATATATTTT. Translation: CASSPVTGNTIYF.